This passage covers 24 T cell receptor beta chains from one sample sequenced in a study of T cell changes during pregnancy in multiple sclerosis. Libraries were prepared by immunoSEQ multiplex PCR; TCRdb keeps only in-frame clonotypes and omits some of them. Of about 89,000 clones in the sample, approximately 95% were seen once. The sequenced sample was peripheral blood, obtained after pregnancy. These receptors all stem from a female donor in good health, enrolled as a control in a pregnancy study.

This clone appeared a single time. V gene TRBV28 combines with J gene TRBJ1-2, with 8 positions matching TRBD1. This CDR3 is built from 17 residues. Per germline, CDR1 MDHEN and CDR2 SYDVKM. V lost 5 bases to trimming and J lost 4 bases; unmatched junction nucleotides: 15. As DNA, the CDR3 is TGTGCCAGCAGTCAATCTGGGGGACAGGCTGAGCTCTATGGCTACACCTTC. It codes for CASSQSGGQAELYGYTF.

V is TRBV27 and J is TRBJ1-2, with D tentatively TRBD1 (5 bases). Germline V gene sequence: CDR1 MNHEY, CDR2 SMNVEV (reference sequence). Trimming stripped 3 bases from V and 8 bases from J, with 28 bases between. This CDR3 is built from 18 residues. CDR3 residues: CASSLSIRAGRYLGGYTF. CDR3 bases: TGTGCCAGCAGTTTGTCAATTAGGGCAGGGCGGTACTTAGGCGGCTACACCTTC.

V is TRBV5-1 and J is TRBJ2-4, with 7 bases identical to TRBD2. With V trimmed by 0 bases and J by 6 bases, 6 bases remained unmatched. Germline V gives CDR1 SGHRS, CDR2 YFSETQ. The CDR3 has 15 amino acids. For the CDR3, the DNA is TGCGCCAGCAGCTTGGCTCTGGGGGAGGGAAACATTCAGTACTTC. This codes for CASSLALGEGNIQYF.

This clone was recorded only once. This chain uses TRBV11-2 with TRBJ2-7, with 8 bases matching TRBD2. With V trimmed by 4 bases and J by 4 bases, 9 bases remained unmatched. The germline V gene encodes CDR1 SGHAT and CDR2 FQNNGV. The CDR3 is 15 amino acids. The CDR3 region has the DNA TGTGCCAGCAGCTCCTCGGGACTAGGTGCTTACGAGCAGTACTTC. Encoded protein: CASSSSGLGAYEQYF.

The CDR3 loop reads CASSDSAVTGELFF. The CDR3 coding sequence is TGTGCCAGCAGTGACTCGGCGGTTACCGGGGAGCTGTTTTTT. The chain has TRBV6-4 and TRBJ2-2, with D unclear. Per the germline V gene, CDR1 is MRHNA and CDR2 is SNTAGT. CDR3 length: 14 amino acids. Trimming pared 0 bases from V and 5 bases from J, leaving 7 bases between.

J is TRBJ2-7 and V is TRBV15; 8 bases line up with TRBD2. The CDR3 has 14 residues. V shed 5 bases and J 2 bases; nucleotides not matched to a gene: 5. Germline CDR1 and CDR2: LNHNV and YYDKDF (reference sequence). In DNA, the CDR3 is TGTGCCACCAGCGGGACTAGTGGAACCTACGAGCAGTACTTC. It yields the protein CATSGTSGTYEQYF.

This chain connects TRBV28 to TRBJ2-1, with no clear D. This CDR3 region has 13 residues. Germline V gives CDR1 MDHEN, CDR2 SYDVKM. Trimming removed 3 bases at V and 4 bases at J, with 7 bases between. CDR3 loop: CASSFPGYNEQFF. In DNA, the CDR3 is TGTGCCAGCAGTTTCCCAGGTTACAATGAGCAGTTCTTC.

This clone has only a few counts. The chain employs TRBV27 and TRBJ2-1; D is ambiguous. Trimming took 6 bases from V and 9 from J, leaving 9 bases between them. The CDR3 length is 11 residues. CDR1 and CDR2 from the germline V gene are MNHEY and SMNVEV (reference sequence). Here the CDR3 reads CASRTGAEQFF. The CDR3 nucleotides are TGTGCCAGCAGGACTGGAGCTGAGCAGTTCTTC.

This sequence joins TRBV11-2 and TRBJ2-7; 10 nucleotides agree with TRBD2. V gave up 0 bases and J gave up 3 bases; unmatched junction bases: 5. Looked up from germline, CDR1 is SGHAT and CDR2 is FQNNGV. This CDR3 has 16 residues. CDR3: CASSLDPQREGYEQYF. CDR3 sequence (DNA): TGTGCCAGCAGCTTAGATCCCCAGCGGGAGGGCTACGAGCAGTACTTC.

The CDR3 DNA sequence: TGCGCCAGCAGCTTGGTCGGGACCGGGGAGCTGTTTTTT. Encoded protein: CASSLVGTGELFF. The chain combines TRBV5-1 with TRBJ2-2, with D uncertain. The length of the CDR3 is 13 residues. Trimming shortened V by 0 bases and J by 5 bases, and 5 bases separated the two germline ends. Germline values: CDR1 SGHRS, CDR2 YFSETQ.

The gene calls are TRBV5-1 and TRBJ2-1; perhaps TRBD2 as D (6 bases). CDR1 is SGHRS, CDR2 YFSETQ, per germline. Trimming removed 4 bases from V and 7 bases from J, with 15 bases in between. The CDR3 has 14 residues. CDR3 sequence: CASSPSWTINEQFF. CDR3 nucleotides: TGCGCCAGCAGCCCGTCTTGGACTATTAATGAGCAGTTCTTC.

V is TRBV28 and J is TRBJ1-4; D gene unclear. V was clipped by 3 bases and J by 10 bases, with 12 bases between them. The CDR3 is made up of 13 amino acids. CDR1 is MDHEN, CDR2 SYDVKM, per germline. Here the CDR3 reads CASSFDGEGKLFF. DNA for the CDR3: TGTGCCAGCAGTTTCGACGGGGAAGGAAAACTGTTTTTT.

The chain's CDR3 is CASSEAGRGSTEAFF. The CDR3, as DNA: TGTGCCAGCAGTGAAGCTGGTAGGGGATCCACTGAAGCTTTCTTT. The chain combines TRBV2 with TRBJ1-1; TRBD1 might be the D (5 bases). This CDR3 region has 15 residues. The V and J ends lost 0 bases and 4 bases respectively, with 12 bases between them. Germline V gene sequence: CDR1 SNHLY, CDR2 FYNNEI.

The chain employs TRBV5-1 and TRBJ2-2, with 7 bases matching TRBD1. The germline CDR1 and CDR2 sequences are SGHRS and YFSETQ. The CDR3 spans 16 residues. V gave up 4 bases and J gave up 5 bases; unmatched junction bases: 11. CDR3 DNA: TGCGCCAGCAGCGCCGGGACAGCCTTTGCGACCGGGGAGCTGTTTTTT. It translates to CASSAGTAFATGELFF. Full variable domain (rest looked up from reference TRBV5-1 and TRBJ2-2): KAGVTQTPRYLIKTRGQQVTLSCSPISGHRSVSWYQQTPGQGLQFLFEYFSETQRNKGNFPGRFSGRQFSNSRSEMNVSTLELGDSALYLCASSAGTAFATGELFFGEGSRLTVL.

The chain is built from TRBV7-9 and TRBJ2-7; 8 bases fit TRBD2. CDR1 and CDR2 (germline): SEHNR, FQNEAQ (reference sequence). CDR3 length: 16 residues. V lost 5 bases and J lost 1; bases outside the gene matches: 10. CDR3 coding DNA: TGTGCCAGCAGCACTCCCCGGGCGGGAGGATCCTACGAGCAGTACTTC. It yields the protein CASSTPRAGGSYEQYF.

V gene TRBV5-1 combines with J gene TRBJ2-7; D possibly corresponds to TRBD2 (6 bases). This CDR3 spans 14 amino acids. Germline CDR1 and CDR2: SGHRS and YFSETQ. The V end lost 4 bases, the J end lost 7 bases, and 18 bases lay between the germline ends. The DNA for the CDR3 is TGCGCCAGCAGCACGTCGGCGGGGTCGTGGGAGCAGTACTTC. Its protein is CASSTSAGSWEQYF.

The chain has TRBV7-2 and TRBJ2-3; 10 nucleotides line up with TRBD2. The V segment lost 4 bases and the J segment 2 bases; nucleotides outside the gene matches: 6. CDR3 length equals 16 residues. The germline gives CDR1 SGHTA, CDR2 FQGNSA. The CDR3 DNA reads TGTGCCAGCAGCTCTCTAGCGGGAGCCTTCACAGATACGCAGTATTTT. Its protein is CASSSLAGAFTDTQYF.

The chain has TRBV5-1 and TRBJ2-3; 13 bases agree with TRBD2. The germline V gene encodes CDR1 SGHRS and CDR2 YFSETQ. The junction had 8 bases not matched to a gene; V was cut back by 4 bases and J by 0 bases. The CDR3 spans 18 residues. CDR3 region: CASSPTGTSGASTDTQYF. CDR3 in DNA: TGCGCCAGCAGCCCCACCGGGACTAGCGGGGCTAGCACAGATACGCAGTATTTT.

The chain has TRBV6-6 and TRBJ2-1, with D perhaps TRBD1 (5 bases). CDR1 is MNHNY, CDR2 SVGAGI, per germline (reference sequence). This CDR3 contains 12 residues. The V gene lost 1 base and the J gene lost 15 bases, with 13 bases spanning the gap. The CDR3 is CASSYWGEVGFF. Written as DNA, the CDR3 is TGTGCCAGCAGTTACTGGGGCGAGGTCGGGTTCTTC.

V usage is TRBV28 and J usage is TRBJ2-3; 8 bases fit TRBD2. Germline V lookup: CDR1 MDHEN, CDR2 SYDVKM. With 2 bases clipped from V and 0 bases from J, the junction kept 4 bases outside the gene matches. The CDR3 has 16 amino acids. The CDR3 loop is CASSLAGGGSTDTQYF. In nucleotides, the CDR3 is TGTGCCAGCAGTTTAGCGGGAGGAGGGAGCACAGATACGCAGTATTTT.

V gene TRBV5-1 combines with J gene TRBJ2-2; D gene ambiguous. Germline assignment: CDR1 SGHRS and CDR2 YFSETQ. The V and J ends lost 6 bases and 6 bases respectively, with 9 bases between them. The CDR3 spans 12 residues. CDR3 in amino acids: CASTPESGELFF. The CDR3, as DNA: TGCGCCAGCACCCCCGAGTCCGGGGAGCTGTTTTTT. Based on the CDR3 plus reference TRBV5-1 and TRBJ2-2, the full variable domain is KAGVTQTPRYLIKTRGQQVTLSCSPISGHRSVSWYQQTPGQGLQFLFEYFSETQRNKGNFPGRFSGRQFSNSRSEMNVSTLELGDSALYLCASTPESGELFFGEGSRLTVL.

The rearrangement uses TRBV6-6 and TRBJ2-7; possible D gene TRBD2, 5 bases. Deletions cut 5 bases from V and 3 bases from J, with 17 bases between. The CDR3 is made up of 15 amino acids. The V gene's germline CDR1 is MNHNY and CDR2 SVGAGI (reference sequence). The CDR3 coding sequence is TGTGCCAGCAGTAACCCCCTTGCGGGTCGCTACGAGCAGTACTTC. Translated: CASSNPLAGRYEQYF.

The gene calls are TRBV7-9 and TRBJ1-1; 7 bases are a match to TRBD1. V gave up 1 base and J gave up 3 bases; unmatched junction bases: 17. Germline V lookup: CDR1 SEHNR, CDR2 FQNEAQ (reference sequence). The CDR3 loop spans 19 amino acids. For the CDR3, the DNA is TGTGCCAGCAGCTTAGGGAACTGGGGACAGCCGCAGGGGGACACTGAAGCTTTCTTT. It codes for CASSLGNWGQPQGDTEAFF.

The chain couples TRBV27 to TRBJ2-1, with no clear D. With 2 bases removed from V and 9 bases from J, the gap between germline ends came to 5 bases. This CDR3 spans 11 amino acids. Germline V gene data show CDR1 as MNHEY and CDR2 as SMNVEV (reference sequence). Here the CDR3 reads CASSLNGEQFF. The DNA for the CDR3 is TGTGCCAGCAGTTTAAACGGTGAGCAGTTCTTC.